This T cell receptor (beta chain) was identified in a study of blood T cell repertoires in COVID-19. Study information: Samples taken during acute and convalescent COVID-19 were collected in the United States, Italy and Spain. T cells, B-cell-depleted T cells, or PBMCs provided the cDNA or gDNA that served as material.

As processed by the authors: The assay estimated nucleated cells by amplifying reference gene primers. Clones were read by immunoSEQ multiplex PCR, and TCRdb kept only the in-frame ones, dropping some. D and trimming were read from the DNA, whereas the V and J calls and clone size are those reported in that table. There are 300,000 to 400,000 clones in the sample; roughly 90% occur only once, and about 3.9% lies in the top ten. The germline CDR1 and CDR2 sequences are SQVTM and ANQGSEA. V was pared by 3 bases and J by 2 bases, with 2 bases of the junction left unmatched. The CDR3 has 13 amino acids. The receptor was derived from a woman aged 50 to 65 with active or convalescent COVID-19. The chain carries TRBV29-1 and TRBJ2-3; 7 bases match TRBD2. Sequencing was carried out using peripheral blood. CDR3 DNA sequence: TGCAGCGTTGAGGGGGGGATCACAGATACGCAGTATTTT. This encodes CSVEGGITDTQYF.